Here is one T cell receptor beta chain with its context. Its antigen remains unidentified. Each sample provided at least 5.5 micrograms of extracted total RNA. A J-beta primer mix and a sample-barcoded 5' primer were used in a second PCR of roughly 6 to 11 cycles. The template-switch adaptor was a 5' adaptor with 12 random nucleotides. It tagged each cDNA molecule. MiXCR, applied by TCRdb to the 5' RACE reads, yields one record per CDR3 protein. The sample consists of fewer than 650,000 distinct CDR3 sequences, around 27% of them appearing once. The data stem from a study of blood T cells in healthy people across ages. General study points: PBMCs that were unsorted prevented a conclusive naive versus antigen-experienced comparison.

The V gene's germline CDR1 is SEHNR and CDR2 FQNEAQ (reference sequence). V shed 8 bases and J shed 3 bases, with 13 bases lying between them. The CDR3 is 13 amino acids. Separately, the same data were catalogued under a study of T cells of mothers and their children. In that study: A few healthy Caucasian mothers and their six children donated.

This sequence was found in a boy between 2 and 10 years old in good health. This rearrangement joins TRBV7-9 to TRBJ2-5; D may correspond to TRBD1 or TRBD2 (6 bases each). Sequenced input: blood. This CDR3 is CASGSGAKETQYF. The CDR3 nucleotides are TGTGCCAGCGGTTCGGGGGCTAAAGAGACCCAGTACTTC.